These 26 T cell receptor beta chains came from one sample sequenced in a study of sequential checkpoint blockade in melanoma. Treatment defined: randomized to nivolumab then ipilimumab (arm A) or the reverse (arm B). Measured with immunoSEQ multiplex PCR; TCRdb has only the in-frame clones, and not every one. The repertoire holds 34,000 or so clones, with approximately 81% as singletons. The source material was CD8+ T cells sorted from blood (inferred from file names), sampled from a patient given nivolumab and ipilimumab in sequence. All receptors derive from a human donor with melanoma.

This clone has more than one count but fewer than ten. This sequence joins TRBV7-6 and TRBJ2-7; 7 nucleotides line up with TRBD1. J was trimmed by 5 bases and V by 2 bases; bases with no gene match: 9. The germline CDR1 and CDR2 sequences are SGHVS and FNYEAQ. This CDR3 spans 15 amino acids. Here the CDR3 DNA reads TGTGCCAGCAGCTTAACCGGACAGGAGGTCGACGAGCAGTACTTC. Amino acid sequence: CASSLTGQEVDEQYF. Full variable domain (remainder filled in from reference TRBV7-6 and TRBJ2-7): GAGVSQSPRYKVTKRGQDVALRCDPISGHVSLYWYRQALGQGPEFLTYFNYEAQQDKSGLPNDRFSAERPEGSISTLTIQRTEQRDSAMYRCASSLTGQEVDEQYFGPGTRLTVT.

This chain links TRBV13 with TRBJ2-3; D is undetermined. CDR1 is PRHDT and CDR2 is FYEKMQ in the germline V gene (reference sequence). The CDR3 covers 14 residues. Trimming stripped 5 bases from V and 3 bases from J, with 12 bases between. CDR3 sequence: CASSPNAGTDTQYF. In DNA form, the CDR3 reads TGTGCCAGCAGCCCAAACGCCGGGACAGATACGCAGTATTTT.

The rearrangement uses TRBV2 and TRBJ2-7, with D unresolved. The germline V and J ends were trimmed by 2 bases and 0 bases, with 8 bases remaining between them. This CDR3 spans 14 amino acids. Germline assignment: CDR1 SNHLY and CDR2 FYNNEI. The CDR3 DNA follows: TGTGCCAGCAGTGAATATTTCGTCTCCTACGAGCAGTACTTC. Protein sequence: CASSEYFVSYEQYF. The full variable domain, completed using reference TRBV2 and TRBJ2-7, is EPEVTQTPSHQVTQMGQEVILRCVPISNHLYFYWYRQILGQKVEFLVSFYNNEISEKSEIFDDQFSVERPDGSNFTLKIRSTKLEDSAMYFCASSEYFVSYEQYFGPGTRLTVT.

For the CDR3, the DNA is TGCGCCAGCAGCCAAGCAGGGGGCTTGGGCTATGGCTACACCTTC. Its protein product is CASSQAGGLGYGYTF. The rearrangement uses TRBV4-1 and TRBJ1-2; 8 nucleotides align to TRBD1. Germline loops: CDR1 MGHRA, CDR2 YSYEKL. The CDR3 has 15 residues. V lost 1 base and J lost 4; bases outside the gene matches: 5.

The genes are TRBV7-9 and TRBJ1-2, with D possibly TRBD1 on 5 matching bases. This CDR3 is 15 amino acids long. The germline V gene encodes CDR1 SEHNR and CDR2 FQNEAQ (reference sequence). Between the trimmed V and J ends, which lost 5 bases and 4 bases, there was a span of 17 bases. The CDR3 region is CASSPPQGRGYGYTF. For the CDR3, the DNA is TGTGCCAGCAGCCCCCCCCAGGGTAGGGGCTATGGCTACACCTTC.

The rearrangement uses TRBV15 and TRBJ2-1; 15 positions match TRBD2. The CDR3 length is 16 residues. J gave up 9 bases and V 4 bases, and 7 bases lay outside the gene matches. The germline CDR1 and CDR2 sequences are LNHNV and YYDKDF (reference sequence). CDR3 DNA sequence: TGTGCCACCAGCAAACGGACTAGCGGGGGGGCCAGTGAGCAGTTCTTC. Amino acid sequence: CATSKRTSGGASEQFF.

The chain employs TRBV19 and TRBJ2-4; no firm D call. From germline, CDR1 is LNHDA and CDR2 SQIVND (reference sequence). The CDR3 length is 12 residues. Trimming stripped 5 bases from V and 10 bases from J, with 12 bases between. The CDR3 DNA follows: TGTGCCAGTAGTCCGGCGGCAGCGATTCAGTACTTC. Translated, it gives CASSPAAAIQYF.

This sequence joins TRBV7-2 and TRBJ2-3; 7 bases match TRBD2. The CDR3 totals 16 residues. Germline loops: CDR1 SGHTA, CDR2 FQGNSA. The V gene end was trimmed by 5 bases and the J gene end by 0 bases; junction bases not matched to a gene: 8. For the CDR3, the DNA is TGTGCCAGCAGCCGCCCCACTAGCGCCAGCACAGATACGCAGTATTTT. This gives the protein CASSRPTSASTDTQYF. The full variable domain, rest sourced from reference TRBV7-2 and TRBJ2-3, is GAGVSQSPSNKVTEKGKDVELRCDPISGHTALYWYRQSLGQGLEFLIYFQGNSAPDKSGLPSDRFSAERTGGSVSTLTIQRTQQEDSAVYLCASSRPTSASTDTQYFGPGTRLTVL.

The CDR3 DNA reads as TGTGCCAGCAGTTCAGGGGATAGCAATCAGCCCCAGCATTTT. Residues: CASSSGDSNQPQHF. The chain links TRBV9 to TRBJ1-5; D is perhaps TRBD1 (6 bases). Germline V CDR1 and CDR2: SGDLS, YYNGEE. This CDR3 region has 14 residues. Trimming cost V 5 bases and J 0 bases, with 9 bases left between them.

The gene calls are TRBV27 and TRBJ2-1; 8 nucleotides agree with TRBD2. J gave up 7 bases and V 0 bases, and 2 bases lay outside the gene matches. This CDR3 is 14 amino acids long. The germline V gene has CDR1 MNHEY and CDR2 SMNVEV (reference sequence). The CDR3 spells CASSLSSGRNEQFF. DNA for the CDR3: TGTGCCAGCAGTTTATCGAGCGGGAGAAATGAGCAGTTCTTC.

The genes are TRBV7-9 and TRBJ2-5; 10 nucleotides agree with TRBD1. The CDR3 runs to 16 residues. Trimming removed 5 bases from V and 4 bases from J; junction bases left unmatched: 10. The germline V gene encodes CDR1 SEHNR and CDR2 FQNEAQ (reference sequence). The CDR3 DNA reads TGTGCCAGCAGCCACCCCAGGACAGGGGGTAGAGAGACCCAGTACTTC. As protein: CASSHPRTGGRETQYF. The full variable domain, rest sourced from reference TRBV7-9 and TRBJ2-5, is DTGVSQNPRHKITKRGQNVTFRCDPISEHNRLYWYRQTLGQGPEFLTYFQNEAQLEKSRLLSDRFSAERPKGSFSTLEIQRTEQGDSAMYLCASSHPRTGGRETQYFGPGTRLLVL.

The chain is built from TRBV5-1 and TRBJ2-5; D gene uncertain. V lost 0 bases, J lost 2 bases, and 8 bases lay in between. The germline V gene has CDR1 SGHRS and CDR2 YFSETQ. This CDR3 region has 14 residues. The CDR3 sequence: CASSLVQIQETQYF. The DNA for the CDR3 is TGCGCCAGCAGCTTGGTACAGATACAAGAGACCCAGTACTTC.

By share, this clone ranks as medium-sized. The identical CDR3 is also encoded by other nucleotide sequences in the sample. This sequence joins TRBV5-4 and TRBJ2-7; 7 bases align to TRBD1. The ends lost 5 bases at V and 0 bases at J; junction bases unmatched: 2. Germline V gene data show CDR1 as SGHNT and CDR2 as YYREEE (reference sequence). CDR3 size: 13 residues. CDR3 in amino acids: CASRRDSSYEQYF. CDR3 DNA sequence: TGTGCCAGCAGGAGGGACAGCTCCTACGAGCAGTACTTC.

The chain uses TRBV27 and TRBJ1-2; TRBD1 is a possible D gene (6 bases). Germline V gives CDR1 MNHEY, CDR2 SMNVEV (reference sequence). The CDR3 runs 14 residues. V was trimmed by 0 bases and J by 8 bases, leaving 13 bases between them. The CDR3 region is CASSLSTGTGGYTF. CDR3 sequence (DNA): TGTGCCAGCAGTTTATCCACAGGGACGGGGGGCTACACCTTC.

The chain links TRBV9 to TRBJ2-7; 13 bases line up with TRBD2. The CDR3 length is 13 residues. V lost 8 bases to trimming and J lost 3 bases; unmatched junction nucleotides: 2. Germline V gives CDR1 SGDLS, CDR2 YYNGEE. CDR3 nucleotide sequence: TGTGCCAGTGGGACTAGCGGGAACTACGAGCAGTACTTC. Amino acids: CASGTSGNYEQYF.

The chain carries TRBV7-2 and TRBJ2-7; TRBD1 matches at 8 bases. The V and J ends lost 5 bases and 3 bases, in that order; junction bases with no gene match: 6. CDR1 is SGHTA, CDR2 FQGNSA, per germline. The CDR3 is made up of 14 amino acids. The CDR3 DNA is TGTGCCAGCAGCCCGAGACAGGGGCGCTACGAGCAGTACTTC. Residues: CASSPRQGRYEQYF.

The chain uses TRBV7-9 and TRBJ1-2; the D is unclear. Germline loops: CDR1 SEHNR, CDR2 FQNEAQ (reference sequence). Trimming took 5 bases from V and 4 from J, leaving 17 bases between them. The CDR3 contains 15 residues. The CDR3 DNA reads TGTGCCAGCAGCGCCGCCAATGGAGAGACCTATGGCTACACCTTC. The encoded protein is CASSAANGETYGYTF.

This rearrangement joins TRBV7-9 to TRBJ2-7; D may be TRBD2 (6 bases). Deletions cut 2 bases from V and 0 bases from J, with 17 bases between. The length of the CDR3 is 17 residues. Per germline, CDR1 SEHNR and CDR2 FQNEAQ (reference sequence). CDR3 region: CASSLLGGGPISYEQYF. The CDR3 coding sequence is TGTGCCAGCAGCTTACTAGGTGGAGGGCCCATCTCCTACGAGCAGTACTTC.

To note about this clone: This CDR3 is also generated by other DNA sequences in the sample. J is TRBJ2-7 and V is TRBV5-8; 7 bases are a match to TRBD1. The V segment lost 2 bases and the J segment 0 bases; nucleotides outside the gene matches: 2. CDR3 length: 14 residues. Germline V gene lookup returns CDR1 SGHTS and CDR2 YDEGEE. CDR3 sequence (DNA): TGTGCCAGCAGCTTAGGGGACAGCTCCTACGAGCAGTACTTC. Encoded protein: CASSLGDSSYEQYF.

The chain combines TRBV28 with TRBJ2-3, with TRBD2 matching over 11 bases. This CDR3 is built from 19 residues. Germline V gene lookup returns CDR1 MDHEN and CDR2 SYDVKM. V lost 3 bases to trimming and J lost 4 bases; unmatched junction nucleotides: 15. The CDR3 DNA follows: TGTGCCAGCAGTTTTCCTCCTAGCGGGAGGACCTCGGAGGCAGATACGCAGTATTTT. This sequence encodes CASSFPPSGRTSEADTQYF.

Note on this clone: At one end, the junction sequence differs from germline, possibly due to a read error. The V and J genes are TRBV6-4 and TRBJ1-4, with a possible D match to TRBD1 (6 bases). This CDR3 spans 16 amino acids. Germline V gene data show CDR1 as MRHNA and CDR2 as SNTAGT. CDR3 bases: TGTGCCAGCAGGGACTCGCAGGGGATGCGCTTTGAAAAACTGTTTTTT. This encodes CASRDSQGMRFEKLFF.

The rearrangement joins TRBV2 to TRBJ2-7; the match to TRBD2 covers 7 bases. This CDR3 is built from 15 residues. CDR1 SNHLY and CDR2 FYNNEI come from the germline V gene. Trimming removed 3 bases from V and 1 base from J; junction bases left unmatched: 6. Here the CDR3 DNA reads TGTGCCAGCAGTGAGGGCGGGGGAGGATCCTACGAGCAGTACTTC. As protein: CASSEGGGGSYEQYF.

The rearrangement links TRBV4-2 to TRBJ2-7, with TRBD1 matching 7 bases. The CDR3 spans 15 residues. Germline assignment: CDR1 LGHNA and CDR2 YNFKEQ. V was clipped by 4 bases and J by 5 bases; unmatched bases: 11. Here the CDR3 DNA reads TGTGCCAGCAGCCCCCGGACAGGATTAGCCCACGAGCAGTACTTC. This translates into CASSPRTGLAHEQYF.

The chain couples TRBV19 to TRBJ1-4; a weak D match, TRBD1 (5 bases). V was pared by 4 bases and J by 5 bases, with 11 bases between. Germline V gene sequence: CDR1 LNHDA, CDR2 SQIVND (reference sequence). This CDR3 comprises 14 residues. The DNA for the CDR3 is TGTGCCAGTAGTAAACGGGACTACAATGAAAAACTGTTTTTT. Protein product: CASSKRDYNEKLFF.

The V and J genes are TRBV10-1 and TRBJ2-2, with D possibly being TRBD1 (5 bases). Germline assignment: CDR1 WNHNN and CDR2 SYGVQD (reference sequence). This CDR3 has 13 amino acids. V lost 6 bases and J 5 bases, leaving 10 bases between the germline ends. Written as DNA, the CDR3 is TGCGCCAGCAGCCCCGACAGTACCGGGGAGCTGTTTTTT. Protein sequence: CASSPDSTGELFF.

The DNA for the CDR3 is TGTGCCAGCAGCTTAATCCAGAAATACACAGATACGCAGTATTTT. This encodes CASSLIQKYTDTQYF. The V and J genes are TRBV7-9 and TRBJ2-3; no clear D. Deletions cut 2 bases from V and 2 bases from J, with 11 bases between. Germline CDR1 is SEHNR and CDR2 is FQNEAQ (reference sequence). The CDR3 is 15 residues long.